What follows is one T cell receptor beta chain and its context. The identical CDR3 is also encoded by other nucleotide sequences in the sample. This record comes from a study of T cell changes during pregnancy in multiple sclerosis. Trimming left V 9 bases short and J 0 bases short, with 9 bases between. Germline loops: CDR1 MNHEY, CDR2 SMNVEV (reference sequence). The CDR3 covers 12 residues. This table comes from immunoSEQ multiplex PCR, and its TCRdb copy is limited to in-frame clones, with some not included. Of fewer than 150,000 clones in the sample, roughly 96% are singletons; the top ten hold over 0.35%.

The genes are TRBV27 and TRBJ2-7; D ambiguous. The sample was peripheral blood, taken after pregnancy. This clonotype originated in a female donor with multiple sclerosis, enrolled in a pregnancy study. CDR3 sequence reads: CASGRNSYEQYF. The CDR3 region has the DNA TGTGCCAGTGGCAGGAACTCCTACGAGCAGTACTTC.